Following are 14 T cell receptor beta chains from one sample sequenced in a study of T-cell reconstitution after alpha-beta-depleted transplantation in children. TCRbeta library preparation incorporated unique molecular identifiers. MiXCR, applied by TCRdb to the PCR reads, yields one record per CDR3 protein. The table records about 690,000 distinct CDR3 sequences, approximately 16% of them present only once. The source material was PBMCs from the stem cell graft donor, sampled from the stem cell graft. These receptors came from a human donor who donated a stem cell graft to a child with acute myeloid leukemia.

This clonotype was counted only a few times. The V gene is TRBV6-5, the J gene TRBJ2-1; D not resolved. Trimming left V 0 bases short and J 7 bases short, with 7 bases between. CDR3 length: 13 residues. Germline CDR1 is MNHEY and CDR2 is SVGAGI. CDR3 in DNA: TGTGCCAGCAGTTACTCGTCTTTGAATGAGCAGTTCTTC. It encodes CASSYSSLNEQFF.

V usage is TRBV18 and J usage is TRBJ2-5; D not resolved. Trimming pared 3 bases from V and 0 bases from J, leaving 11 bases between. The CDR3 loop spans 15 amino acids. Germline V gives CDR1 KGHSH, CDR2 LQKENI. The CDR3 reads CASSPSPGDQETQYF. In nucleotides, the CDR3 is TGTGCCAGCTCACCCTCCCCAGGAGACCAAGAGACCCAGTACTTC.

This clonotype was counted at least ten times. This chain connects TRBV30 to TRBJ2-3; 9 bases align to TRBD1. This CDR3 has 15 amino acids. Trimming cost V 3 bases and J 3 bases; bases outside gene matches: 7. CDR1 is GTSNPN, CDR2 SVGIG, per germline (reference sequence). The CDR3 region is CAWRGRDRATDTQYF. The DNA for the CDR3 is TGTGCCTGGAGGGGCCGGGACAGGGCGACAGATACGCAGTATTTT.

V gene TRBV15 combines with J gene TRBJ1-1; D unresolved. CDR1 and CDR2 from the germline V gene are LNHNV and YYDKDF (reference sequence). The CDR3 is made up of 15 amino acids. V shed 0 bases and J shed 0 bases, with 8 bases lying between them. The CDR3 sequence is CATSRDPRVNTEAFF. The CDR3 nucleotides are TGTGCCACCAGCAGAGATCCACGGGTGAACACTGAAGCTTTCTTT.

The gene calls are TRBV12-3 or TRBV12-4 and TRBJ2-1; TRBD1 agrees at 9 bases. The CDR3 has 15 residues. The junction had 8 bases not matched to a gene; V was cut back by 7 bases and J by 4 bases. The CDR3 protein is CASNADRGAYNEQFF. As DNA, the CDR3 is TGTGCCAGCAACGCCGACAGGGGGGCTTACAATGAGCAGTTCTTC.

This clonotype was counted ten times or more. The chain couples TRBV5-5 to TRBJ2-2; possibly TRBD2 for D (6 bases). V lost 1 base to trimming and J lost 5 bases, with 15 bases between them. The CDR3 runs to 16 residues. Germline V CDR1 and CDR2: SGHKS, YYEKEE (reference sequence). CDR3 region: CASSLFRGLRTGELFF. The CDR3 nucleotides read TGTGCCAGCAGCTTGTTTCGGGGGTTACGTACCGGGGAGCTGTTTTTT.

This clonotype has more than one count but fewer than ten. The rearrangement joins TRBV24-1 to TRBJ1-5; D gene uncertain. CDR3 length: 14 amino acids. Deletions cut 1 base from V and 4 bases from J, with 7 bases between. Per germline, CDR1 KGHDR and CDR2 SFDVKD. This chain's CDR3 is CATSDLGRNQPQHF. The CDR3, as DNA: TGTGCCACCAGTGATTTAGGACGGAATCAGCCCCAGCATTTT.

This chain joins TRBV7-9 and TRBJ1-2; the D gene is possibly TRBD1 (6 bases). V lost 1 base and J lost 4, with 10 bases in between. The CDR3 runs 14 residues. The germline CDR1 and CDR2 sequences are SEHNR and FQNEAQ (reference sequence). The CDR3 region has the DNA TGTGCCAGCAGCTTAGAGCTGGGGGCCTATGGCTACACCTTC. Protein sequence: CASSLELGAYGYTF.

Many counts were recorded for this clonotype. J is TRBJ2-3 and V is TRBV7-9, with no clear D. This CDR3 contains 13 residues. Trimming pared 7 bases from V and 2 bases from J, leaving 10 bases between. Germline assignment: CDR1 SEHNR and CDR2 FQNEAQ (reference sequence). CDR3 sequence (DNA): TGTGCCAGCACCCTGTGGACCACAGATACGCAGTATTTT. Its translation is CASTLWTTDTQYF. The full variable domain, its missing parts supplied by reference TRBV7-9 and TRBJ2-3, is DTGVSQNPRHKITKRGQNVTFRCDPISEHNRLYWYRQTLGQGPEFLTYFQNEAQLEKSRLLSDRFSAERPKGSFSTLEIQRTEQGDSAMYLCASTLWTTDTQYFGPGTRLTVL.

This clonotype was found a few times. This sequence joins TRBV7-8 and TRBJ1-1, with 7 bases that match TRBD1. Trimming took 5 bases from V and 2 from J; bases not matched to a gene: 5. Per the germline V gene, CDR1 is SGHVS and CDR2 is FQNEAQ. The CDR3 contains 14 residues. The CDR3 is CASSAYRGNTEAFF. The CDR3 DNA reads TGTGCCAGCAGCGCCTACAGGGGCAACACTGAAGCTTTCTTT.

In its sample, this clonotype was seen a few times. The V call is TRBV7-6, the J call TRBJ1-2; D is undetermined. Germline CDR1 and CDR2: SGHVS and FNYEAQ. V was pared by 0 bases and J by 1 base, with 9 bases between. The CDR3 has 15 residues. The CDR3 sequence: CASSLAQGRNYGYTF. For the CDR3, the DNA is TGTGCCAGCAGCTTAGCACAAGGACGTAACTATGGCTACACCTTC.

A note on this clonotype: A much more abundant neighbour one base away suggests this may be a read error. The gene calls are TRBV13 and TRBJ1-3, with TRBD1 identical over 8 bases. CDR1 PRHDT and CDR2 FYEKMQ come from the germline V gene (reference sequence). The CDR3 is 16 amino acids. This chain's CDR3 is CAGSFYETGDGNTIYF. In DNA form, the CDR3 reads TGTGCCGGCAGCTTCTACGAGACAGGGGACGGAAACACCATATATTTT.

This clonotype was counted only a few times. This chain's CDR3 is CSAPSASGASYEQYF. In nucleotides, the CDR3 is TGCAGTGCCCCCTCCGCTAGCGGGGCCTCCTACGAGCAGTACTTC. The chain links TRBV20-1 to TRBJ2-7, with 9 bases lining up with TRBD2. The CDR3 totals 15 residues. CDR1 DFQATT and CDR2 SNEGSKA come from the germline V gene (reference sequence). Trimming took 6 bases from V and 0 from J; bases not matched to a gene: 9.

V gene TRBV7-9 combines with J gene TRBJ2-7; 8 nucleotides match TRBD1. Losses at the gene ends were 5 bases for V and 3 bases for J; bases not matched to a gene: 6. Germline assignment: CDR1 SEHNR and CDR2 FQNEAQ (reference sequence). This CDR3 spans 14 amino acids. CDR3 in amino acids: CASSARDRSYEQYV. The CDR3 DNA follows: TGTGCCAGCAGCGCCCGGGACAGGAGCTACGAGCAGTACGTC.